The clone carrying this T cell receptor (beta chain) appeared many times. The data originate from a study of T cells in Graves' hyperthyroidism and ophthalmopathy. TCR beta CDR3 regions were amplified from RNA transcripts. With the HTBI primer set, the TCR CDR3 went through a first round of RT-PCR. TCRdb fed the multiplex PCR reads into MiXCR, producing one record per CDR3 protein. The sample records about 520,000 distinct CDR3 sequences, around 22% being singletons. Unmatched junction bases numbered 7, after V lost 6 bases and J lost 4 bases. Germline V gene sequence: CDR1 KGHSH, CDR2 LQKENI. The CDR3 is made up of 14 amino acids.

The TCR originated in a woman under 40 with Graves' ophthalmopathy. The sample was blood. The rearrangement joins TRBV18 to TRBJ2-7; 9 positions agree with TRBD1. Here the CDR3 reads CASSHRGLEYEQYF. The CDR3 region has the DNA TGTGCCAGCTCCCACAGGGGGCTCGAATACGAGCAGTACTTC.